What follows are 8 T cell receptor beta chains derived from one specimen sequenced in a study of kidney transplant recipient with SARS-CoV-2 infection. TCRdb itself ran the reads through MiXCR, one entry per CDR3 protein. The sample has approximately 250,000 distinct CDR3 sequences, about 30% seen once. Sequenced here: a blood sample, sampled at baseline and on approximately day 120 from a kidney transplant recipient. The source of these receptors is a male patient in his thirties who had COVID-19 and was a kidney transplant recipient. Among the T cells, some may be from the graft donor.

Of note for this clonotype: This sequence is one base from a far larger clone and is likely a read error. The chain recombines TRBV7-6 with TRBJ2-4, with a tentative D call TRBD2 (5 bases). The tail of the sequence fits TRBJ2-7 better, so the J call may be wrong. CDR3 length: 15 amino acids. The germline CDR1 and CDR2 sequences are SGHVS and FNYEAQ. CDR3 DNA sequence: TGTGCCAGCAGCTTAGCTAGCGATAGGTCCTACGAGCAGTACTTC. Translating it yields CASSLASDRSYEQYF.

There are many counts of this clonotype. The chain recombines TRBV6-6 with TRBJ2-7; a possible D gene is TRBD1 (6 bases). Trimming left V 2 bases short and J 2 bases short, with 16 bases between. The CDR3 is 16 residues long. Per germline, CDR1 MNHNY and CDR2 SVGAGI (reference sequence). CDR3: CASSYPEQGNTYEQYF. CDR3 in DNA: TGTGCCAGCAGTTACCCGGAACAGGGAAACACCTACGAGCAGTACTTC.

This clonotype was found a few times. The V call is TRBV20-1, the J call TRBJ1-4; 9 bases are a match to TRBD1. Germline V CDR1 and CDR2: DFQATT, SNEGSKA (reference sequence). The ends lost 8 bases at V and 0 bases at J; junction bases unmatched: 4. CDR3 length equals 14 residues. The CDR3 sequence is CSSGQGATNEKLFF. CDR3 coding DNA: TGCAGTTCGGGACAGGGAGCAACTAATGAAAAACTGTTTTTT.

This clonotype appeared many times. The rearrangement uses TRBV10-2 and TRBJ2-7, with a weak D call TRBD2 (6 bases). V lost 5 bases, J lost 6 bases, and 11 bases lay in between. This CDR3 has 12 amino acids. Germline V gives CDR1 WSHSY, CDR2 SAAADI. The CDR3 DNA is TGCGCCAGCAGTCCTGCGGGGTTCGAGCAGTACTTC. It yields the protein CASSPAGFEQYF.

About this clonotype itself: This may stem from a read error, because a much larger clone lies one nucleotide away. The chain links TRBV6-8 to TRBJ1-2; no firm D call. From germline, CDR1 is MNHGY and CDR2 SAAAGT. Trimming cost V 5 bases and J 4 bases, with 23 bases left between them. This CDR3 is 17 amino acids long. CDR3 protein: CASSGRIRSRKTYGYTF. CDR3 coding DNA: TGTGCCAGCAGTGGGCGCATACGCTCTAGAAAGACCTATGGCTACACCTTC.

Ten or more counts support this clonotype. The chain uses TRBV6-1 and TRBJ1-2; D is uncertain. Germline CDR1 MNHNS, CDR2 SASEGT. This CDR3 is 17 amino acids long. The germline V and J ends were trimmed by 5 bases and 4 bases, with 23 bases remaining between them. CDR3 nucleotides: TGTGCCAGCAGTAGATTTCAGGAATGTAGAAAGACCTATGGCTACACCTTC. This translates into CASSRFQECRKTYGYTF.

The chain couples TRBV20-1 to TRBJ1-2; D call uncertain. The V and J ends lost 5 bases and 4 bases respectively, with 23 bases between them. Germline values: CDR1 DFQATT, CDR2 SNEGSKA (reference sequence). The CDR3 runs to 16 residues. The CDR3 nucleotides are TGCAGTGCTCATATGCAGCTGTTTCGAAAGACCTATGGCTACACCTTC. Protein: CSAHMQLFRKTYGYTF.

A remark on this clonotype: This may arise from a read error, as a much more abundant clone is one base away. The chain couples TRBV19 to TRBJ2-7, with D perhaps TRBD2 (5 bases). Germline lookup yields CDR1 LNHDA and CDR2 SQIVND (reference sequence). The length of the CDR3 is 12 residues. The germline V and J ends were trimmed by 9 bases and 2 bases, with 11 bases remaining between them. The CDR3 region is CARSGSTYEQYF. CDR3 coding DNA: TGTGCCAGATCGGGATCCACCTACGAGCAGTACTTC.